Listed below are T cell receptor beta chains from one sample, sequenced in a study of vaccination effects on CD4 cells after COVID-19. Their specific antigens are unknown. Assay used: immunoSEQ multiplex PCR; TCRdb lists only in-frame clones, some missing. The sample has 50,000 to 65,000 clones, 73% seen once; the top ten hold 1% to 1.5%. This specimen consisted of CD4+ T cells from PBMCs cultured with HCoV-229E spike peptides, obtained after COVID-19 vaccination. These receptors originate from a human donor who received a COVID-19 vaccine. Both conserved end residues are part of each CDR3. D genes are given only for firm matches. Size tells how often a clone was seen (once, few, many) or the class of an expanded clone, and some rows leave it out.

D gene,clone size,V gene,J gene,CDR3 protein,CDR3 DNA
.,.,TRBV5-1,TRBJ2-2,CASSLSVGGTGELFF,TGCGCCAGCAGCTTGTCGGTCGGGGGCACCGGGGAGCTGTTTTTT
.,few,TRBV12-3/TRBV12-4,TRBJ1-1,CASSLFAEAFF,TGTGCCAGCAGTTTATTCGCTGAAGCTTTCTTT
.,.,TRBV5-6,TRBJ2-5,CASSLRLTEQETQYF,TGTGCCAGCAGCTTGAGGTTGACAGAACAAGAGACCCAGTACTTC
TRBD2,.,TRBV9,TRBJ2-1,CASSVGGGPGNEQFF,TGTGCCAGCAGCGTAGGCGGGGGGCCCGGGAATGAGCAGTTCTTC
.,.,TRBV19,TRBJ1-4,CASSRIGQTQLFF,TGTGCCAGTAGTAGAATTGGCCAAACCCAACTGTTTTTT
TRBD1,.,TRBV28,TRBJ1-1,CASSTGQLNTEAFF,TGTGCCAGCAGCACGGGACAGCTGAACACTGAAGCTTTCTTT
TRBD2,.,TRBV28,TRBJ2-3,CASSGRDYDTDTQYF,TGTGCCAGCAGTGGGCGGGACTACGACACAGATACGCAGTATTTT
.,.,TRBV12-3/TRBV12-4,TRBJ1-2,CASSRMGQYGYTF,TGTGCCAGCAGCCGAATGGGACAATATGGCTACACCTTC
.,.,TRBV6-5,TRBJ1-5,CASSLNSNQPQHF,TGTGCCAGCAGCCTCAATAGCAATCAGCCCCAGCATTTT
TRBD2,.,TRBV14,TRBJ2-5,CASSPLAGVETQYF,TGTGCCAGCAGCCCCCTTGCGGGGGTGGAGACCCAGTACTTC
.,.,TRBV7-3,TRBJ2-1,CASSLGGDSGLNEQFF,TGTGCCAGCAGCTTGGGCGGCGACTCGGGGTTGAATGAGCAGTTCTTC
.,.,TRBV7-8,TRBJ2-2,CASRSESTGELFF,TGTGCCAGCAGATCTGAAAGCACCGGGGAGCTGTTTTTT
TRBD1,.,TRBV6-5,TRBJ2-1,CASTRDRGYGEQFF,TGTGCCAGCACCCGGGACAGGGGCTACGGTGAGCAGTTCTTC
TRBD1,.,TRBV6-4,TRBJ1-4,CASSDLLDRGVNEKLFF,TGTGCCAGCAGTGACCTCCTGGACAGGGGAGTGAATGAAAAACTGTTTTTT
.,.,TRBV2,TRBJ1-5,CASSGRKRNSNQPQHF,TGTGCCAGCAGTGGACGGAAAAGGAATAGCAATCAGCCCCAGCATTTT
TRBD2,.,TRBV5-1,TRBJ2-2,CASSLVLAGSNTGELFF,TGCGCCAGCAGCTTGGTCCTAGCGGGATCGAACACCGGGGAGCTGTTTTTT
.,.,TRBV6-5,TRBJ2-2,CASSFRGLFF,TGTGCCAGCAGTTTCCGGGGACTGTTTTTT
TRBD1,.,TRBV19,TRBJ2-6,CASSRNDRGVIGANVLTF,TGTGCCAGTAGTAGAAACGACAGGGGCGTCATTGGGGCCAACGTCCTGACTTTC
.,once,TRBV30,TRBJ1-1,CAWSVLGNSEAFF,TGTGCCTGGAGTGTACTGGGCAATAGTGAAGCTTTCTTT
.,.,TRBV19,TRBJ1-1,CASQLEGNTEAFF,TGTGCCAGCCAATTGGAGGGGAACACTGAAGCTTTCTTT
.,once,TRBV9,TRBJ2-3,CASSVGTTRRGDTQYF,TGTGCCAGCAGCGTTGGAACTACCAGGCGAGGAGATACGCAGTATTTT
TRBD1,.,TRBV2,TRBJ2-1,CASRRDRLDYEQFF,TGTGCCAGCAGGAGGGACAGACTGGACTATGAGCAGTTCTTC
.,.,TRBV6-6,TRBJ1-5,CASSYRAGAINQPQHF,TGTGCCAGCAGTTACAGGGCAGGGGCTATCAATCAGCCCCAGCATTTT
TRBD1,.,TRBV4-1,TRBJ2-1,CASSQTGQGIGEQFF,TGCGCCAGCAGCCAAACGGGACAGGGTATCGGCGAGCAGTTCTTC
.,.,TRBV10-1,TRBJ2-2,CASSESAEPTGELFF,TGCGCCAGCAGTGAGTCGGCGGAACCTACCGGGGAGCTGTTTTTT
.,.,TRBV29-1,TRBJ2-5,CSVDGSQETQYF,TGCAGCGTTGATGGCAGCCAAGAGACCCAGTACTTC
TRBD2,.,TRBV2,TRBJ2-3,CASTIGGGLLADTQYF,TGTGCCAGCACAATTGGGGGAGGGCTCTTGGCAGATACGCAGTATTTT
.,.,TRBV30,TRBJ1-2,CAWSPGAGYTF,TGTGCCTGGAGCCCAGGGGCCGGCTACACCTTC
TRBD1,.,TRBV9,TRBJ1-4,CASSPGTGTEKLFF,TGTGCCAGCAGCCCCGGGACAGGGACTGAAAAACTGTTTTTT
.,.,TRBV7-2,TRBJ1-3,CASSSGAGNTIYF,TGTGCCAGCAGCTCGGGGGCTGGAAACACCATATATTTT
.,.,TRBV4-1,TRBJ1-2,CATTGQGYYGYTF,TGCGCCACCACGGGGCAGGGGTACTATGGCTACACCTTC
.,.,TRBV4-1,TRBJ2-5,CASSQGLGGQRETQYF,TGCGCCAGCAGCCAAGGTCTTGGGGGCCAGCGGGAGACCCAGTACTTC
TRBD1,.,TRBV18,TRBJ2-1,CASSPLGQGAPSEQFF,TGTGCCAGCTCACCCCTCGGACAGGGGGCGCCCAGTGAGCAGTTCTTC
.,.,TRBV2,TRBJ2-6,CASSPLLPGANVLTF,TGTGCCAGCAGTCCTCTCCTACCTGGGGCCAACGTCCTGACTTTC
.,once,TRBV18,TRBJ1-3,CASSSGTGNTIYF,TGTGCCAGCTCTTCCGGGACTGGAAACACCATATATTTT
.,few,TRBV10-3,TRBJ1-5,CAISDRGGTEQPQHF,TGTGCCATCAGTGACCGGGGGGGAACGGAGCAGCCCCAGCATTTT
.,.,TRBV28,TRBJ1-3,CASSSGGVSGNTIYF,TGTGCCAGCAGTTCAGGAGGGGTTTCTGGAAACACCATATATTTT
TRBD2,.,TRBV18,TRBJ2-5,CASSPREGSGARGETQYF,TGTGCCAGCTCACCGAGAGAAGGTAGCGGGGCTCGAGGGGAGACCCAGTACTTC
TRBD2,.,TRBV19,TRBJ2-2,CASSIGWGGATGELFF,TGTGCCAGTAGTATAGGATGGGGGGGAGCCACCGGGGAGCTGTTTTTT
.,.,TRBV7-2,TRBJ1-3,CASSFSGSASGNTIYF,TGTGCCAGCAGCTTTAGCGGTAGCGCTTCTGGAAACACCATATATTTT
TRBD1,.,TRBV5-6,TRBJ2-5,CASSKRTGQETQYF,TGTGCCAGCAGCAAGCGGACAGGACAAGAGACCCAGTACTTC
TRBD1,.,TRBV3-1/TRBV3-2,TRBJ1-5,CASSQGGQGSNQPQHF,TGTGCCAGCAGCCAAGGGGGACAGGGGAGCAATCAGCCCCAGCATTTT
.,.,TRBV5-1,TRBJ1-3,CASSLSGPDTIYF,TGCGCCAGCAGCTTGTCGGGGCCGGACACCATATATTTT
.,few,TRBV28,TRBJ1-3,CASAGPSGNTIYF,TGTGCCAGTGCCGGGCCGTCTGGAAACACCATATATTTT
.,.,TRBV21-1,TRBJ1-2,CASSSTERGLTNYGYTF,TGTGCCAGCAGCAGTACGGAAAGGGGCCTCACTAACTATGGCTACACCTTC
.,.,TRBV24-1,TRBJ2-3,CATSAEAYTDTQYF,TGTGCCACCAGTGCGGAGGCCTACACAGATACGCAGTATTTT
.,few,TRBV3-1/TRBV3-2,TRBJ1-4,CASSQDITAATNEKLFF,TGTGCCAGCAGCCAAGATATTACAGCTGCAACTAATGAAAAACTGTTTTTT
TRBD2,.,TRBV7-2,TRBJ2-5,CASSLTRDYGETQYF,TGTGCCAGCAGCTTAACCCGGGACTACGGTGAGACCCAGTACTTC
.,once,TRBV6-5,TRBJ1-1,CASGTREKGAEAFF,TGTGCCAGCGGGACAAGGGAGAAGGGGGCTGAAGCTTTCTTT